This T cell receptor beta chain originates from a study of T-cell memory formation after mild COVID-19. Study results and limitations: Clonal second-wave expansions that peaked on day 37 had unconfirmed SARS-CoV-2 specificity. Contracting CD8+ clones were enriched in EMRA, CD4+ mainly in CM and EM.

Trimming at V came to 3 bases and at J to 2 bases, leaving 6 bases not matched to a gene. Looked up from germline, CDR1 is MGHRA and CDR2 is YSYEKL. The CDR3 has 15 amino acids. Notes on this clonotype: As yet, its antigen is unknown.

Researchers used 5'RACE with constant-segment primers to make TCR alpha and TCR beta cDNA libraries that carry sample barcodes and UMIs. TCRdb passed the 5' RACE reads through MiXCR, listing each CDR3 protein once. The sample includes roughly 150,000 distinct CDR3 sequences, more than 13% seen only once; the top ten take about 26%. The origin of this receptor is an adult woman who had mild COVID-19 (a few samples of this study predate the infection). Cell type and time point are not known. The specimen sequenced was PBMCs or a T cell subset sorted from them (not recorded which). This rearrangement joins TRBV4-1 to TRBJ2-5, with TRBD1 identical over 7 bases. CDR3 region: CASSHRDSQQETQYF. The CDR3 DNA reads as TGCGCCAGCAGCCACCGGGACAGCCAACAAGAGACCCAGTACTTC.